The T cell receptor beta chain described here comes from a study of CD8 T cells in ankylosing spondylitis (dated by TCRdb to the late 2010s). In the study overall: T cell receptor beta repertoires were profiled in healthy donors and ankylosing spondylitis patients so that disease-linked TCR variants could be found. The full study cohort comprised 25 or so ankylosing spondylitis patients and 85 to 120 healthy donors. Peripheral blood was sampled, and synovial fluid was additionally collected from ankylosing spondylitis patients. Study-wide conclusions, independent of this receptor: A TCR beta motif made up of several highly homologous amino acid variants appeared to be characteristic of blood from ankylosing spondylitis patients. A CD8+ phenotype was shown by the disease-linked clones, which were found at relatively low frequencies in peripheral blood. The disease-linked clones were reported as significantly enriched in matched synovial fluid samples from ankylosing spondylitis patients. Some motif variants had previously been reported in the synovial fluid and blood of reactive arthritis patients, which suggests shared mechanisms of disease initiation.

Instrument used: Illumina HiSeq 2500. Quantitative 5'-RACE with molecular barcodes was used to prepare TCR beta libraries. Per the source publication's procedure: A new computational method based on a probabilistic model of VDJ rearrangement was used to identify disease-linked TCR variants. The public reads were reprocessed in TCRdb via fastp at Q25 and MiXCR, keeping in-frame beta chains. Rows matching on CDR3 protein sequence are summarized as one entry with the most common DNA and genes. The V and J calls follow TCRdb's processing rather than the paper's. Counted in this sample were a few hundred thousand distinct CDR3 sequences; about a sixth of them appeared once. The ten most abundant clones make up about a third of the sample. This clonotype was recorded a few times. Its antigen is unknown. The record has no base qualities; no much larger clone is one base away. From the germline V gene (reference sequence), CDR1 is LGHDT and CDR2 is YNNKEL. V was cut back by 0 bases and J by 4 bases, leaving a gap of 5 bases between them. Measured from the cysteine to the phenylalanine, the CDR3 is 13 residues long. The retained sequence is limited to the CDR3, 39 bases, with the frame set at the first base.

The clonotype comes from a male donor with ankylosing spondylitis or in good health (not recorded which). Specimen: blood, either unsorted or a sorted T cell fraction (not recorded which). Recombination linked TRBV3-1 to TRBJ2-3; no D gene can be assigned with confidence. The CDR3 region reads CASSQEGSDTQYF. The sequenced DNA: TGTGCCAGCAGCCAAGAGGGTTCAGATACGCAGTATTTT.